One sample yielded the 10 T cell receptor beta chains listed below, sequenced in a study of cytomegalovirus exposure and HLA in healthy donors. Vbeta (60) and Jbeta (13) primers were used in the PCR. Only in-frame clones appear in the TCRdb table, and some are missing; sequencing was by immunoSEQ multiplex PCR. The sample holds around 120,000 clones, roughly four fifths seen once. The specimen sequenced was PBMCs. The receptor set was obtained from a girl aged 2-10 years in good health and CMV-seronegative.

The V gene is TRBV6-5, the J gene TRBJ2-1; D is possibly TRBD2 (6 bases). Trimming pared 6 bases from V and 6 bases from J, leaving 18 bases between. Germline V gene lookup returns CDR1 MNHEY and CDR2 SVGAGI. The CDR3 has 15 residues. The CDR3 DNA reads as TGTGCCAGCAGGAGCCTAGCGACTCGTATCAATGAGCAGTTCTTC. Its translation is CASRSLATRINEQFF.

Comments on this clone: One junction end does not reproduce the germline sequence, and a read error may be involved. The chain links TRBV4-1 to TRBJ2-1, with D possibly being TRBD1 (6 bases). This CDR3 region has 16 residues. Germline-derived CDR1 and CDR2 are MGHRA and YSYEKL. Here the CDR3 reads CACSQTTGRVYNEQFF. The CDR3 region has the DNA TGCGCCTGCAGCCAGACTACAGGGAGAGTCTACAATGAGCAGTTCTTC.

The chain couples TRBV30 to TRBJ1-1, with D hard to call. V was cut by 0 bases and J by 9 bases, with 11 bases left in between. Germline lookup yields CDR1 GTSNPN and CDR2 SVGIG (reference sequence). This CDR3 spans 12 amino acids. Written as DNA, the CDR3 is TGTGCCTGGAGTGTTGAGGGCCCGAAAGCTTTCTTT. It encodes CAWSVEGPKAFF.

This chain links TRBV15 with TRBJ2-5; perhaps TRBD1 as D (7 bases). In germline, CDR1 is LNHNV, CDR2 YYDKDF (reference sequence). The CDR3 has 17 residues. Deletions cut 1 base from V and 4 bases from J, with 19 bases between. The CDR3 here is CATSRGRRGSGGETQYF. The CDR3 nucleotides are TGTGCCACCAGCAGAGGGAGACGGGGGTCAGGGGGAGAGACCCAGTACTTC.

This chain connects TRBV13 to TRBJ2-1; 7 bases fit TRBD2. CDR3 length: 14 residues. Looked up from germline, CDR1 is PRHDT and CDR2 is FYEKMQ (reference sequence). The V segment lost 7 bases and the J segment 6 bases; nucleotides outside the gene matches: 9. The CDR3 sequence is CASTGEGPGNEQFF. Written as DNA, the CDR3 is TGTGCCAGCACGGGGGAGGGCCCGGGCAATGAGCAGTTCTTC.

This clone occurred once. This sequence joins TRBV18 and TRBJ1-1; unclear D gene. The V gene's germline CDR1 is KGHSH and CDR2 LQKENI. The CDR3 has 13 residues. Trimming shortened V by 0 bases and J by 8 bases, and 10 bases separated the two germline ends. The CDR3: CASSPPSVPEAFF. Here the CDR3 DNA reads TGTGCCAGCTCACCACCGTCAGTCCCGGAAGCTTTCTTT.

This sequence joins TRBV7-9 and TRBJ2-3; perhaps TRBD2 as D (6 bases). There are 14 residues in the CDR3. Germline V gene data show CDR1 as SEHNR and CDR2 as FQNEAQ (reference sequence). V was trimmed by 5 bases and J by 4 bases, leaving 13 bases between them. CDR3: CASSQRAGSDTQYF. The CDR3 DNA sequence: TGTGCCAGCAGCCAACGGGCGGGGTCAGATACGCAGTATTTT.

CDR3 coding DNA: TGTGCCAGCTCACCTTTGAACAGAATTGGAAACACCATATATTTT. It specifies CASSPLNRIGNTIYF. The chain uses TRBV18 and TRBJ1-3; D is ambiguous. V was shortened by 3 bases and J by 3 bases, with 12 bases between the two germline ends. CDR1 is KGHSH and CDR2 is LQKENI in the germline V gene. This CDR3 has 15 residues.

The chain combines TRBV30 with TRBJ2-1; 7 bases agree with TRBD1. Trimming at V came to 8 bases and at J to 3 bases, leaving 7 bases not matched to a gene. Germline-derived CDR1 and CDR2 are GTSNPN and SVGIG (reference sequence). The CDR3 consists of 13 residues. CDR3 sequence reads: CAGDRAGYNEQFF. CDR3 nucleotides: TGTGCCGGCGACAGGGCCGGCTACAATGAGCAGTTCTTC.

This chain uses TRBV5-1 with TRBJ2-3, with 9 bases fitting TRBD2. The CDR3 runs 16 residues. Germline trimming cut 0 bases from V and 2 bases from J; bases unmatched to any gene: 4. Germline V gives CDR1 SGHRS, CDR2 YFSETQ. The CDR3 loop reads CASSLVASGNTDTQYF. In nucleotides, the CDR3 is TGCGCCAGCAGCTTGGTGGCTAGCGGGAACACAGATACGCAGTATTTT.